This T cell receptor (beta chain) was sequenced during a study of identical twins. Study-level findings and limits: Abundant cord blood beta clonotypes carried fewer insertions; memory repertoires showed none. Invariant MAIT and iNKT cells could partly confound zero-insertion analyses. Alpha sequences that were out-of-frame and twin-shared showed an excess of low generation probability.

This clonotype has at least ten counts. What it recognizes is unknown. Trimming cost V 6 bases and J 4 bases; bases outside gene matches: 10. The germline CDR1 and CDR2 sequences are DFQATT and SNEGSKA (reference sequence). There are 14 residues in the CDR3. Unique molecular identifiers were present on cDNA, and template switching added a universal primer site. TCRdb redid the calling of the 5' RACE reads with MiXCR, one entry per CDR3 protein. The data hold more than 650,000 distinct CDR3 sequences, with 5.5% to 6.5% observed a single time. The source material was naive T cells sorted from blood. The sequence came from a man aged 18 to 29 in good health. This chain uses TRBV20-1 with TRBJ2-5; 8 bases agree with TRBD1. Here the CDR3 DNA reads TGCAGTGCGCCGATGGACAGGGTGGTAGAGACCCAGTACTTC. Its protein is CSAPMDRVVETQYF.